Here is one TCR beta chain with its context. The antigen remains unidentified. Researchers ran the PCR with 60 Vbeta and 13 Jbeta primers. Data came from immunoSEQ multiplex PCR; TCRdb stores just in-frame clones and leaves some out. The top ten clones hold about 1.4% of a sample with fewer than 250,000 clones, 83% of them seen once. This CDR3 is 14 amino acids long. V lost 4 bases and J 5 bases, leaving 14 bases between the germline ends. The germline V gene encodes CDR1 SGHDN and CDR2 FVKESK. This sample is drawn from a study of cytomegalovirus exposure and HLA in healthy donors. Whole-study results and caveats: Sequences of the TCR beta chain were said to predict the HLA-A and HLA-B alleles of most subjects accurately. Relative to the approximately 630-donor mean, N-insertions were reportedly fewer in an Asian-associated ancestry cluster in a later analysis.

This receptor was obtained from a girl aged 5 to 17 in good health and CMV-seronegative. This chain joins TRBV14 and TRBJ1-2; possibly TRBD1 for D (6 bases). The material sequenced was PBMCs. In DNA form, the CDR3 reads TGTGCCAGCAGCCCCCTCGACAGGAAATATGGCTACACCTTC. Protein: CASSPLDRKYGYTF.